This T cell receptor beta chain was obtained from a study of blood T cell repertoires in COVID-19. Sequenced by immunoSEQ multiplex PCR; TCRdb stores in-frame clones only, minus some. The data show 350,000 to 450,000 clones, 75% to 90% seen once. V dropped 0 bases and J dropped 2 bases, with 7 bases sitting between them. The germline gives CDR1 LNHDA, CDR2 SQIVND (reference sequence). The CDR3 loop spans 14 amino acids. The chain combines TRBV19 with TRBJ1-2, with unresolved D. The sequence came from a woman between 18 and 29 years old with acute or convalescent COVID-19. Sequences were obtained from peripheral blood. Here the CDR3 reads CASSIDQINYGYTF. The CDR3 bases are TGTGCCAGTAGTATAGATCAGATAAACTATGGCTACACCTTC.